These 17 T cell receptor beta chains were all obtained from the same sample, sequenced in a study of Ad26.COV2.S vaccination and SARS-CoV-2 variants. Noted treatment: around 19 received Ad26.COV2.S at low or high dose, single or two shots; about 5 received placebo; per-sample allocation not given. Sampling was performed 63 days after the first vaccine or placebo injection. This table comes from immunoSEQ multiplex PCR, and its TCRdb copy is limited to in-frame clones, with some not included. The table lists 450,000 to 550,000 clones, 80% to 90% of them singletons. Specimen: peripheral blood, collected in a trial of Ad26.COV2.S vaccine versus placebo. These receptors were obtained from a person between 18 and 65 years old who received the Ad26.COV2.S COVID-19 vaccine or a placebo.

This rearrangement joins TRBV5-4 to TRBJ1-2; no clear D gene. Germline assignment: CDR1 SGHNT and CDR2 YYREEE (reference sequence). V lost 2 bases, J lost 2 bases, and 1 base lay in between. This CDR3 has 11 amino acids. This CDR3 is CASSLNYGYTF. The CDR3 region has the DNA TGTGCCAGCAGCTTAAACTATGGCTACACCTTC.

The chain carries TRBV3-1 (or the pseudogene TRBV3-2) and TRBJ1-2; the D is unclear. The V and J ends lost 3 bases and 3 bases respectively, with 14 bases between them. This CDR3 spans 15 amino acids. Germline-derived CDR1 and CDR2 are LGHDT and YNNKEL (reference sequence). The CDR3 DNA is TGTGCCAGCAGCCAGACCCTGAACCCCGACTATGGCTACACCTTC. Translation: CASSQTLNPDYGYTF.

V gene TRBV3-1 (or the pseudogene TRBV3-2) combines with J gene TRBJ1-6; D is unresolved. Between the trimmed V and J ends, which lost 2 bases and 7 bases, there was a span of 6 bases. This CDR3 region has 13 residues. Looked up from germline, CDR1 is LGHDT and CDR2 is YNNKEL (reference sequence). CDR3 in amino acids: CASSQPGNSPLHF. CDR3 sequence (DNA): TGTGCCAGCAGCCAACCAGGCAATTCACCCCTCCACTTT.

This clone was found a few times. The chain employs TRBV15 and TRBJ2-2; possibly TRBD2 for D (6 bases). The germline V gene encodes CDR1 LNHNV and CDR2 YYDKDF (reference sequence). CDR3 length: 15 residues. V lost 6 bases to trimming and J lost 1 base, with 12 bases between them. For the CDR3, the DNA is TGTGCCACCAGGCACGGGCGGGGGAACACCGGGGAGCTGTTTTTT. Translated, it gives CATRHGRGNTGELFF. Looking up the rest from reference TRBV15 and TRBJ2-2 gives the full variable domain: DAMVIQNPRYQVTQFGKPVTLSCSQTLNHNVMYWYQQKSSQAPKLLFHYYDKDFNNEADTPDNFQSRRPNTSFCFLDIRSPGLGDTAMYLCATRHGRGNTGELFFGEGSRLTVL.

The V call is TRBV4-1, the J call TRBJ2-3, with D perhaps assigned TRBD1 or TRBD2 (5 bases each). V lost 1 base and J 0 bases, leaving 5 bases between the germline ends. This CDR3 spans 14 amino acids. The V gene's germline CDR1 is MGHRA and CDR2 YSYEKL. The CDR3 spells CASSQGDSTDTQYF. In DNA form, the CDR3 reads TGCGCCAGCAGCCAAGGGGACAGCACAGATACGCAGTATTTT.

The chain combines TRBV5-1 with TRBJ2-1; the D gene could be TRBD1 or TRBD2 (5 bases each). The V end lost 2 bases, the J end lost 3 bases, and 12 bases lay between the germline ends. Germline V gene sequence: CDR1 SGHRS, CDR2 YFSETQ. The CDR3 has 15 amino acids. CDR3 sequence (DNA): TGCGCCAGCAGCTTTCGAGGGGCGAACTACAATGAGCAGTTCTTC. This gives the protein CASSFRGANYNEQFF.

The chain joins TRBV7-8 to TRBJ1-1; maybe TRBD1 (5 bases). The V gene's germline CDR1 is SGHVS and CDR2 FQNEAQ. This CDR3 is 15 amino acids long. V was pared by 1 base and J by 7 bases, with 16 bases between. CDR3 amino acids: CASSLDGAQGVEAFF. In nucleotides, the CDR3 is TGTGCCAGCAGCTTAGATGGGGCCCAAGGGGTTGAAGCTTTCTTT.

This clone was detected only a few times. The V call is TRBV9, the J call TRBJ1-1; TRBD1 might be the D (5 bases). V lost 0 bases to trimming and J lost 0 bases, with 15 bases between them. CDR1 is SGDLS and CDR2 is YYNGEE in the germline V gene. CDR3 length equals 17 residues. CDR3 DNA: TGTGCCAGCAGCGTAGTCGAACAGGTGTCCATGAACACTGAAGCTTTCTTT. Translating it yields CASSVVEQVSMNTEAFF.

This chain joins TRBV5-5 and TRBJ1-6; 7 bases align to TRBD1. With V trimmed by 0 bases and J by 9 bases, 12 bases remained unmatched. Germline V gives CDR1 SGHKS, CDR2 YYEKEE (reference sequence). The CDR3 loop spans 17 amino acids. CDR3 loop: CASSLDPGGQWGSPLHF. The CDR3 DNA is TGTGCCAGCAGCTTGGACCCAGGGGGGCAGTGGGGTTCACCCCTCCACTTT.

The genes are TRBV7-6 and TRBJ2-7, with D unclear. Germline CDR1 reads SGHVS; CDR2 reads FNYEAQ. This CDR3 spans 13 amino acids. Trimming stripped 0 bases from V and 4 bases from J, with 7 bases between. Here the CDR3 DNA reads TGTGCCAGCAGCTTAGCCAGAGGTTACGAGCAGTACTTC. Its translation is CASSLARGYEQYF.

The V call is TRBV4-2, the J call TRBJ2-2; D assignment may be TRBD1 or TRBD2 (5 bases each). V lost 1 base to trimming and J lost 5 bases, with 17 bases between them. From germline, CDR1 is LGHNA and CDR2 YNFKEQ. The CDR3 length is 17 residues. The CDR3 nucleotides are TGTGCCAGCAGCCAAGCTTCAATGGGGGATGGAACCGGGGAGCTGTTTTTT. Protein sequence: CASSQASMGDGTGELFF.

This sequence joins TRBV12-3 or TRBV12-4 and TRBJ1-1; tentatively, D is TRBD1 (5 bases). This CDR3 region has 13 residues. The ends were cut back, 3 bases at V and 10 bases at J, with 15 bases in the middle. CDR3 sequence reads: CASSLGGGLGAFF. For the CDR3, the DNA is TGTGCCAGCAGTTTGGGGGGAGGGCTTGGAGCTTTCTTT.

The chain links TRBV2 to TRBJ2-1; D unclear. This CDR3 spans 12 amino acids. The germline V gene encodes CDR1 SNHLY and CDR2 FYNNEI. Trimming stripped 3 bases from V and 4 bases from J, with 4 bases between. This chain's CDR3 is CASSEAYNEQFF. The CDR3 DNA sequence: TGTGCCAGCAGTGAGGCATACAATGAGCAGTTCTTC.

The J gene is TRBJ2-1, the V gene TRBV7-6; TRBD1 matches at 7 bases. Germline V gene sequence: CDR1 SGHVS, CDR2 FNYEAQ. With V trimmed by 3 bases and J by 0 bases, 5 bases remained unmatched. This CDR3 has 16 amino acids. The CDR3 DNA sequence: TGTGCCAGCAGCTTGGGGGCAGGGGGCTCCTACAATGAGCAGTTCTTC. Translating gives CASSLGAGGSYNEQFF. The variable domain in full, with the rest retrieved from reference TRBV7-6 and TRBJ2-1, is GAGVSQSPRYKVTKRGQDVALRCDPISGHVSLYWYRQALGQGPEFLTYFNYEAQQDKSGLPNDRFSAERPEGSISTLTIQRTEQRDSAMYRCASSLGAGGSYNEQFFGPGTRLTVL.

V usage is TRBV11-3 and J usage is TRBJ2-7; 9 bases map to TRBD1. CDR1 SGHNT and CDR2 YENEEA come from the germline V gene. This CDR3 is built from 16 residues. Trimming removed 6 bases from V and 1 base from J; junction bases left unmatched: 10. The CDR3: CASSLAGTGISYEQYV. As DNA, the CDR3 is TGTGCCAGCAGTCTCGCCGGGACAGGGATATCCTACGAGCAGTACGTC.

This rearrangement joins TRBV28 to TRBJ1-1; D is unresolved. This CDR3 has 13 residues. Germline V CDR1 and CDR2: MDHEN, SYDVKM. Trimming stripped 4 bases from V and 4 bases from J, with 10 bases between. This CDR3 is CASSSTRPTEAFF. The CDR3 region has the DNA TGTGCCAGCAGTTCCACCCGACCCACTGAAGCTTTCTTT.

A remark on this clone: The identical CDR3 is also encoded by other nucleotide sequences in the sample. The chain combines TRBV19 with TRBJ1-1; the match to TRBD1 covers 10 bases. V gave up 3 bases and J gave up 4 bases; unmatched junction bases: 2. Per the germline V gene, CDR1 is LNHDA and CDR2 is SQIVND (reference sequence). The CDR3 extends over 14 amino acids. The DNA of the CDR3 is TGTGCCAGTAGTATTCGGACAGGGGGCACTGAAGCTTTCTTT. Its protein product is CASSIRTGGTEAFF.